Described below is a single T cell receptor (beta chain) sequence and its context. Profiling relied on immunoSEQ multiplex PCR, and the TCRdb table lists in-frame clones only, not all of them. The sample shows tens of thousands of clones, 65% to 85% of them seen only once. CDR1 is LNHDA, CDR2 SQIVND, per germline (reference sequence). V was pared by 5 bases and J by 3 bases, with 14 bases between. This CDR3 has 15 residues. This sample was taken from a study of PD-1 blockade in mismatch repair-deficient tumors. The chain recombines TRBV19 with TRBJ2-1; D might be TRBD2 (6 bases). This receptor was obtained from an adult with mismatch repair-deficient cancer. Sequencing was performed on PBMCs, taken roughly 40 weeks after starting pembrolizumab. CDR3 amino acids: CASSPDGGVYNEQFF. The CDR3 nucleotides read TGTGCCAGTAGTCCCGATGGCGGGGTCTACAATGAGCAGTTCTTC.